A single sample is the source of the 9 T cell receptor beta chains below, sequenced in a study of blood T cell repertoires in COVID-19. The data were produced by immunoSEQ multiplex PCR, yet TCRdb's version contains in-frame clones alone and is incomplete. The sample consists of tens of thousands of clones, around 75% of them appearing once. Sequencing was carried out using peripheral blood. All receptors derive from a man between 65 and 79 years old with acute or convalescent COVID-19.

The chain couples TRBV21-1 to TRBJ1-1. TRBV21-1 is labeled a pseudogene. The CDR3 has 18 residues. The CDR3 coding sequence is TGTGCCAGCAGGAAAGGGCATTTGCGGGGACGAGGTGACACTGAAGCTTTCTTT. Encoded protein: CASRKGHLRGRGDTEAFF.

The genes are TRBV9 and TRBJ1-3; D not certain. Germline V CDR1 and CDR2: SGDLS, YYNGEE. V was cut by 0 bases and J by 1 base, with 11 bases left in between. The CDR3 loop spans 16 amino acids. CDR3 protein: CASSVGSAGSGNTIYF. CDR3 sequence (DNA): TGTGCCAGCAGCGTAGGGAGCGCGGGGTCTGGAAACACCATATATTTT.

This sequence joins TRBV18 and TRBJ2-1; D not resolved. Trimming removed 3 bases from V and 1 base from J, with 10 bases in between. The CDR3 consists of 15 residues. Germline CDR1 and CDR2: KGHSH and LQKENI. In DNA, the CDR3 is TGTGCCAGCTCACCTGCGGCTGGTTCCTACAATGAGCAGTTCTTC. Translation gives CASSPAAGSYNEQFF.

The V gene is TRBV5-1, the J gene TRBJ2-3; 7 positions match TRBD1. The CDR3 is made up of 14 amino acids. V dropped 9 bases and J dropped 3; count of bases not matched to a gene: 10. Germline loops: CDR1 SGHRS, CDR2 YFSETQ. Here the CDR3 DNA reads TGCGCCACCCGTCTGGCAGGGGGTACAGATACGCAGTATTTT. This sequence encodes CATRLAGGTDTQYF.

This clone was seen only a few times. The chain has TRBV29-1 and TRBJ2-1, with D perhaps TRBD1 (6 bases). V lost 8 bases and J 8 bases, leaving 19 bases between the germline ends. Looked up from germline, CDR1 is SQVTM and CDR2 is ANQGSEA. The CDR3 extends over 13 amino acids. CDR3 sequence: CSPGTIGRDEQFF. For the CDR3, the DNA is TGCAGCCCTGGGACAATTGGCAGAGATGAGCAGTTCTTC.

The V call is TRBV2, the J call TRBJ1-1, with no clear D. This CDR3 region has 13 residues. CDR1 is SNHLY, CDR2 FYNNEI, per germline. The V end was cut by 4 bases, the J end by 0 bases, with 6 bases between. The DNA of the CDR3 is TGTGCCAGCAGTGGTACAATGAACACTGAAGCTTTCTTT. Its translation is CASSGTMNTEAFF.

The chain is built from TRBV7-8 and TRBJ2-5; 7 positions agree with TRBD2. Germline V gene data show CDR1 as SGHVS and CDR2 as FQNEAQ. J was trimmed by 4 bases and V by 1 base; bases with no gene match: 6. This CDR3 contains 15 residues. Here the CDR3 reads CASSLETAGVETQYF. The CDR3 DNA sequence: TGTGCCAGCAGCTTAGAGACGGCGGGAGTAGAGACCCAGTACTTC.

This chain joins TRBV11-2 and TRBJ1-4, with 7 bases that match TRBD1. This CDR3 is 16 amino acids long. Germline assignment: CDR1 SGHAT and CDR2 FQNNGV. V was pared by 3 bases and J by 2 bases, with 6 bases of the junction left unmatched. The DNA for the CDR3 is TGTGCCAGCAGCTTGGAGACAGGGCTTACTAATGAAAAACTGTTTTTT. It codes for CASSLETGLTNEKLFF.

The chain has TRBV10-3 and TRBJ1-6; TRBD1 is a possible D gene (6 bases). Between the trimmed V and J ends, which lost 6 bases and 7 bases, there was a span of 7 bases. The CDR3 has 12 residues. Germline lookup yields CDR1 ENHRY and CDR2 SYGVKD. This chain's CDR3 is CAIRTGNSPLHF. The CDR3 DNA follows: TGTGCCATCAGGACAGGAAATTCACCCCTCCACTTT.